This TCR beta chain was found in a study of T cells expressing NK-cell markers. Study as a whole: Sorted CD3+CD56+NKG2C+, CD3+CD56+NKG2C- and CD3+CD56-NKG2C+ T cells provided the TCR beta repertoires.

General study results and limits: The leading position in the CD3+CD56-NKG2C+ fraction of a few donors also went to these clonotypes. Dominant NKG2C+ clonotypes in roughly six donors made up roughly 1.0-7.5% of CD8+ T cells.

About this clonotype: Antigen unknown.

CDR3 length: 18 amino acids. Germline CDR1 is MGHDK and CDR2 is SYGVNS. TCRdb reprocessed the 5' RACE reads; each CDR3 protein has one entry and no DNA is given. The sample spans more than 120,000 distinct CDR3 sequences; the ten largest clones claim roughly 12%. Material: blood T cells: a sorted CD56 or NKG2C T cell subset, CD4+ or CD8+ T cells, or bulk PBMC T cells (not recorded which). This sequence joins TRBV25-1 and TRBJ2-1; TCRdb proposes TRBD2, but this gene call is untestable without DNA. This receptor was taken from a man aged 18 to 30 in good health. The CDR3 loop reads CASSGLAGVTSSYNEQFF.